The 7 T cell receptor beta chains below all came from one sample that was sequenced in a study of tumor and adjacent non-tumor tissue in lung cancer (dated by TCRdb to the late 2010s). Library preparation used multiplex PCR. The data were produced on an Illumina HiSeq 2500. TCRbeta libraries were constructed through three rounds of nested PCR with primers (Table S4) according to protocols adapted from ARM-PCR. The public reads were quality trimmed at Q25 with fastp and then assembled into clones with MiXCR by TCRdb, keeping productive beta chains. Each record represents a unique CDR3 protein, reported with the most common genes and DNA among its rows. The sample table lists 100,000 or so distinct CDR3 sequences, approximately 60% of them with a count of one. Of the sample, roughly 19% is held by the ten largest clones. RNA was isolated from bulk unsorted tissue, and RNA quality was assessed with a NanoDrop ND-1000 and an Agilent 2100. Distant non-tumor tissue taken more than 3 cm from the tumor edge was used as the normal lung sample.

The source material was distant non-tumor lung tissue. These receptors were taken from a man aged 30 to 45 with non-small cell lung cancer.

This clonotype was seen many times. The rearrangement uses TRBV29-1 and TRBJ2-2, with 8 bases fitting TRBD2. Germline assignment: CDR1 SQVTM and CDR2 ANQGSEA. This CDR3 contains 14 residues. The V segment lost 6 bases and the J segment 4 bases; nucleotides outside the gene matches: 7. This chain's CDR3 is CSVHSGSSTGELFF. For the CDR3, the DNA is TGCAGCGTCCACAGCGGGAGTTCCACCGGGGAGCTGTTTTTT.

In its sample, this clonotype was seen a few times. This may be a read error, as it is one base from a much larger clone. The chain uses TRBV20-1 and TRBJ2-5; no clear D. The CDR3 length is 14 residues. The ends were cut back, 3 bases at V and 1 base at J, with 12 bases in the middle. Germline V gives CDR1 DFQATT, CDR2 SNEGSKA (reference sequence). The CDR3 protein is CSASFSESQETQYF. The DNA for the CDR3 is TGCAGTGCTAGTTTTTCGGAAAGCCAAGAGACCCAGTACTTC.

The chain uses TRBV20-1 and TRBJ1-5, with TRBD1 as a possible D gene (6 bases). Between the trimmed V and J ends, which lost 2 bases and 6 bases, there was a span of 17 bases. Germline lookup yields CDR1 DFQATT and CDR2 SNEGSKA (reference sequence). The CDR3 sequence is 15 residues long. The CDR3 here is CSARWGAGVGQPQHF. The CDR3 bases are TGCAGTGCTAGATGGGGGGCAGGGGTGGGTCAGCCCCAGCATTTT.

The chain couples TRBV6-2 or TRBV6-3 to TRBJ2-7; D is perhaps TRBD2 (6 bases). CDR1 MNHEY and CDR2 SVGEGT come from the germline V gene. The CDR3 totals 16 residues. Here the CDR3 DNA reads TGTACCGGCAATACCGAACGCGGGGCAACGACCTACGAGCAGTACTTC. As protein: CTGNTERGATTYEQYF.

In the case of this clonotype: A much larger clone differs by one base, so this may be a read error. The CDR3 DNA follows: TGTGCCAGCAACAAGGGGATCACGAACACCGGGGAGCTGTTTTTT. This sequence encodes CASNKGITNTGELFF. V usage is TRBV6-6 and J usage is TRBJ2-2, with D possibly matching TRBD1 (5 bases). Germline loops: CDR1 MNHNY, CDR2 SVGAGI (reference sequence). Trimming stripped 7 bases from V and 0 bases from J, with 12 bases between. This CDR3 contains 15 residues.

Concerning this clonotype: One end of the junction does not line up with germline, which may come from a read error. This sequence joins TRBV11-3 and TRBJ2-1; D might be TRBD1 (5 bases). Looked up from germline, CDR1 is SGHNT and CDR2 is YENEEA. The CDR3 runs to 12 residues. As DNA, the CDR3 is TGTACCAGCTGCCTTAACAGGAATGATCAGTTCTTC. The encoded protein is CTSCLNRNDQFF. The full variable domain, in which reference TRBV11-3 and TRBJ2-1 provide the parts outside the CDR3, is EAGVVQSPRYKIIEKKQPVAFWCNPISGHNTLYWYLQNLGQGPELLIRYENEEAVDDSQLPKDRFSAERLKGVDSTLKIQPAELGDSAVYLCTSCLNRNDQFFGPGTRLTVL.

This clonotype was found a few times. The chain uses TRBV6-1 and TRBJ1-1; D call uncertain. Germline CDR1 reads MNHNS; CDR2 reads SASEGT. This CDR3 has 13 amino acids. With 7 bases removed from V and 5 bases from J, the gap between germline ends came to 14 bases. In DNA form, the CDR3 reads TGTGCCAGCACCCCCGGGGAGTGGACTGAAGCTTTCTTT. Its translation is CASTPGEWTEAFF.